This T cell receptor (beta chain) appears in the sequencing data of a study of control samples from healthy donors and cancer patients (dated by TCRdb to 2020 to 2021). V is cut by 3 bases and J by 1 base, and the space between the germline ends is 10 bases. CDR1 and CDR2 are read off the germline V gene as SGHDT and YYEEEE. The CDR3 runs 14 amino acids, cysteine and phenylalanine included. The entry retains the CDR3 DNA only, 42 bases that are in frame from base 1. The library came from the immunoSEQ multiplex PCR assay. Not all clones reach the TCRdb copy of this immuneACCESS table, which keeps in-frame sequences only. Checked studies attribute under half of the gap to unresolved V genes and leave the rest unexplained. This sample lists some 170,000 clones; roughly 94% were detected once. Of the sample, 11% to 15% falls within the top ten clones. About this clone itself: Its cognate antigen has yet to be identified. Within one base of it there is no much larger clone, and no base qualities were kept.

The chain employs TRBV5-6 and TRBJ1-1; the D gene assignment is ambiguous. This receptor was obtained from a man aged 60-69 years with colorectal cancer. Material for sequencing was PBMCs. CDR3 region: CASSSLDGNTEAFF. DNA sequence: TGTGCCAGCAGCTCCCTGGACGGGAACACTGAAGCTTTCTTT.